The 23 T cell receptor beta chains presented below share a single source sample, sequenced in a study of T cell repertoires in cytomegalovirus infection (dated by TCRdb to the late 2010s). Sequenced using an Illumina HiSeq 1500. TCRdb's own reprocessing of the public reads used fastp at Q25 and MiXCR and kept productive beta chains. All rows with the same CDR3 protein become a single entry with the most common DNA and genes. This sample holds roughly 760,000 distinct CDR3 sequences; less than 40% were observed only once. The ten largest clones represent around 3% of the sample. Sample: PBMCs. The receptors shown here come from a human donor in good health (CMV status not recorded). Some clones in this sample may be carry-over from other donors' samples.

This clonotype was found many times. V gene TRBV12-3 or TRBV12-4 combines with J gene TRBJ2-7; no definite D call. V lost 3 bases and J lost 7, with 10 bases in between. The CDR3 runs to 12 residues. The CDR3 is CASSFLLEEQYF. The DNA for the CDR3 is TGTGCCAGCAGTTTTTTGTTGGAGGAGCAGTACTTC.

In the case of this clonotype: One end of the junction fails to match germline, which may point to a read error. The rearrangement uses TRBV7-2 and TRBJ2-5; 7 nucleotides agree with TRBD1. This CDR3 has 15 residues. The V gene's germline CDR1 is SGHTA and CDR2 FQGNSA. CDR3 region: CASILPTGTQETQYF. In nucleotides, the CDR3 is TGTGCCAGCATCTTACCGACAGGGACACAAGAGACCCAGTACTTC.

This chain connects TRBV7-2 to TRBJ2-1, with a possible D match to TRBD2 (5 bases). With 3 bases removed from V and 1 base from J, the gap between germline ends came to 13 bases. The germline V gene encodes CDR1 SGHTA and CDR2 FQGNSA. The CDR3 runs to 16 residues. The CDR3, as DNA: TGTGCCAGCAGCTTGTCTTCAAGGGAGTCCTACAATGAGCAGTTCTTC. Its protein is CASSLSSRESYNEQFF.

This clonotype was observed a handful of times. The genes are TRBV19 and TRBJ1-1; 7 positions match TRBD1. This CDR3 has 17 residues. V was clipped by 7 bases and J by 1 base; unmatched bases: 15. The germline V gene has CDR1 LNHDA and CDR2 SQIVND (reference sequence). This chain's CDR3 is CASTISPGGQTNTEAFF. The CDR3 DNA reads as TGTGCCAGTACCATATCCCCTGGGGGACAGACGAACACTGAAGCTTTCTTT.

The V gene is TRBV5-8, the J gene TRBJ2-3; D possibly corresponds to TRBD2 (6 bases). CDR1 is SGHTS, CDR2 YDEGEE, per germline. CDR3 size: 17 residues. Between the trimmed V and J ends, which lost 4 bases and 1 base, there was a span of 19 bases. The CDR3 sequence: CASSPRRTSGGTDTQYF. DNA of the CDR3: TGTGCCAGCAGCCCTAGACGCACGTCGGGGGGCACAGATACGCAGTATTTT.

This clonotype has a handful of counts. J is TRBJ2-1 and V is TRBV24-1; no clear D. Germline values: CDR1 KGHDR, CDR2 SFDVKD. Trimming removed 0 bases from V and 6 bases from J, with 5 bases in between. The CDR3 length is 13 residues. CDR3 DNA sequence: TGTGCCACCAGTGATTTGCCCCGCAATGAGCAGTTCTTC. Amino acid sequence: CATSDLPRNEQFF.

The chain is built from TRBV30 and TRBJ1-1; 7 positions agree with TRBD1. Germline values: CDR1 GTSNPN, CDR2 SVGIG (reference sequence). CDR3 length: 16 amino acids. The trim removed 1 base at V and 2 bases at J, leaving 10 bases unmatched. CDR3 DNA: TGTGCCTGGAGTGGGGGAACGGGACAGAGAAACACTGAAGCTTTCTTT. Protein sequence: CAWSGGTGQRNTEAFF. Complete variable domain (other parts from reference TRBV30 and TRBJ1-1): SQTIHQWPATLVQPVGSPLSLECTVEGTSNPNLYWYRQAAGRGLQLLFYSVGIGQISSEVPQNLSASRPQDRQFILSSKKLLLSDSGFYLCAWSGGTGQRNTEAFFGQGTRLTVV.

For this clonotype: Since a much larger clone is just one base distant, this may be a read error. The rearrangement uses TRBV7-9 and TRBJ2-7; TRBD2 aligns across 8 bases. With V trimmed by 4 bases and J by 5 bases, 10 bases remained unmatched. The CDR3 runs 15 residues. CDR1 is SEHNR, CDR2 FQNEAQ, per germline (reference sequence). This chain's CDR3 is CASSSPRAGANEQYF. Written as DNA, the CDR3 is TGTGCCAGCAGCTCCCCCCGAGCGGGGGCCAACGAGCAGTACTTC.

The V gene is TRBV28, the J gene TRBJ1-4; a weak D match, TRBD1 (5 bases). CDR1 and CDR2 from the germline V gene are MDHEN and SYDVKM. V was shortened by 4 bases and J by 5 bases, with 11 bases between the two germline ends. The CDR3 spans 14 residues. The DNA for the CDR3 is TGTGCCAGCAGTTGGGACCGCCGAAATGAAAAACTGTTTTTT. It encodes CASSWDRRNEKLFF.

The chain combines TRBV7-3 with TRBJ2-2; perhaps TRBD1 as D (6 bases). V lost 5 bases, J lost 4 bases, and 11 bases lay in between. This CDR3 spans 14 amino acids. Germline V gene data show CDR1 as SGHTA and CDR2 as FQGTGA. As DNA, the CDR3 is TGTGCCAGCAGCCCGGGACATTTCACCGGGGAGCTGTTTTTT. Protein sequence: CASSPGHFTGELFF. Together with reference TRBV7-3 and TRBJ2-2, the CDR3 gives the full variable domain: GAGVSQTPSNKVTEKGKYVELRCDPISGHTALYWYRQSLGQGPEFLIYFQGTGAADDSGLPNDRFFAVRPEGSVSTLKIQRTERGDSAVYLCASSPGHFTGELFFGEGSRLTVL.

This clonotype has a handful of counts. J is TRBJ1-5 and V is TRBV7-2; perhaps TRBD1 as D (5 bases). From germline, CDR1 is SGHTA and CDR2 FQGNSA. V gave up 5 bases and J gave up 2 bases, with 16 bases separating them. This CDR3 has 16 residues. CDR3 sequence (DNA): TGTGCCAGCAGCGACCGCGGGGGGGGAGGCAATCAGCCCCAGCATTTT. It codes for CASSDRGGGGNQPQHF.

There are a few counts of this clonotype. The CDR3 protein is CASSRSIRGRQNIQYF. In nucleotides, the CDR3 is TGTGCCAGCAGTCGATCCATCAGGGGGCGGCAAAACATTCAGTACTTC. The chain is built from TRBV12-3 or TRBV12-4 and TRBJ2-4; 8 bases are a match to TRBD1. This CDR3 contains 16 residues. The ends lost 5 bases at V and 5 bases at J; junction bases unmatched: 11.

The chain recombines TRBV2 with TRBJ1-5; maybe TRBD1 (5 bases). The germline CDR1 and CDR2 sequences are SNHLY and FYNNEI. The CDR3 spans 16 residues. V gave up 2 bases and J gave up 5 bases, with 16 bases separating them. The CDR3 is CASSEWRGTRDQPQHF. The CDR3 DNA reads TGTGCCAGCAGTGAATGGCGGGGGACCCGCGATCAGCCCCAGCATTTT.

This clonotype has only a few counts. V and J are TRBV7-9 and TRBJ1-6; D not resolved. Germline lookup yields CDR1 SEHNR and CDR2 FQNEAQ (reference sequence). The length of the CDR3 is 19 residues. Trimming removed 3 bases at V and 0 bases at J, with 18 bases between. The CDR3 here is CASSLIRQASSSYNSPLHF. The CDR3 DNA follows: TGTGCCAGCAGCTTGATTCGCCAGGCGTCTAGCTCCTATAATTCACCCCTCCACTTT.

Comment on this clonotype: The conserved phenylalanine or tryptophan is not found at the CDR3 terminus, so this likely reflects a read error. V is TRBV11-2 and J is TRBJ1-5; D not resolved. From germline, CDR1 is SGHAT and CDR2 FQNNGV. The length of the CDR3 is 14 residues. V was cut by 5 bases and J by 2 bases, with 10 bases left in between. CDR3 region: CASSHPGGNQPQHL. DNA of the CDR3: TGTGCCAGCAGCCACCCGGGAGGCAATCAGCCCCAGCATCTT.

The chain uses TRBV19 and TRBJ1-1; 7 bases align to TRBD1. The CDR3 has 14 residues. J lost 2 bases, V lost 7 bases, and 7 bases had no gene match. Per the germline V gene, CDR1 is LNHDA and CDR2 is SQIVND (reference sequence). The CDR3 reads CASTPGQSNTEAFF. The DNA for the CDR3 is TGTGCCAGTACCCCGGGACAGAGTAACACTGAAGCTTTCTTT.

V gene TRBV7-3 combines with J gene TRBJ2-7; D is tentatively TRBD1 or TRBD2 (5 bases each). Germline V gene data show CDR1 as SGHTA and CDR2 as FQGTGA. V was shortened by 5 bases and J by 5 bases, with 28 bases between the two germline ends. The CDR3 has 18 residues. CDR3 amino acids: CASSLKPTYGGLFHEQYF. CDR3 DNA sequence: TGTGCCAGCAGCCTGAAACCCACGTATGGGGGTTTATTCCACGAGCAGTACTTC.

This clonotype was observed a handful of times. The chain has TRBV7-9 and TRBJ2-1; unclear D gene. Between the trimmed V and J ends, which lost 7 bases and 5 bases, there was a span of 15 bases. Looked up from germline, CDR1 is SEHNR and CDR2 is FQNEAQ (reference sequence). The CDR3 spans 14 residues. The DNA for the CDR3 is TGTGCCAGCAACAACGTGGGAACCGACAATGAGCAGTTCTTC. This gives the protein CASNNVGTDNEQFF.

This chain connects TRBV6-6 to TRBJ2-7; no definite D call. Germline CDR1 reads MNHNY; CDR2 reads SVGAGI (reference sequence). The CDR3 is made up of 13 amino acids. With 5 bases removed from V and 0 bases from J, the gap between germline ends came to 8 bases. In DNA form, the CDR3 reads TGTGCCAGCAGTCCTCACCACTCCTACGAGCAGTACTTC. Its translation is CASSPHHSYEQYF.

CDR3 region: CASSLGKGNTEAFF. The CDR3 DNA follows: TGTGCCAGCAGCTTAGGTAAAGGGAACACTGAAGCTTTCTTT. This rearrangement joins TRBV7-3 to TRBJ1-1; D is ambiguous. Germline lookup yields CDR1 SGHTA and CDR2 FQGTGA. The CDR3 sequence is 14 residues long. The V end lost 2 bases, the J end lost 1 base, and 8 bases lay between the germline ends.

The rearrangement joins TRBV11-2 to TRBJ2-7; perhaps TRBD1 as D (5 bases). The CDR3 extends over 13 amino acids. Trimming removed 4 bases at V and 6 bases at J, with 13 bases between. Germline values: CDR1 SGHAT, CDR2 FQNNGV. The CDR3 region has the DNA TGTGCCAGCAGCTCCCCAGGGATCTCCGAGCAGTACTTC. This sequence encodes CASSSPGISEQYF.

CDR3 in amino acids: CASSVGTSGDGYEQYF. The CDR3 DNA sequence: TGTGCCAGCAGCGTGGGGACTAGCGGGGATGGCTACGAGCAGTACTTC. The chain recombines TRBV2 with TRBJ2-7; 13 bases line up with TRBD2. The V segment lost 6 bases and the J segment 3 bases; nucleotides outside the gene matches: 8. Germline V gene lookup returns CDR1 SNHLY and CDR2 FYNNEI. This CDR3 has 16 amino acids.

The J gene is TRBJ2-7, the V gene TRBV5-6; D is unclear. CDR3 length: 10 residues. Germline CDR1 is SGHDT and CDR2 is YYEEEE. The ends were cut back, 7 bases at V and 4 bases at J, with 6 bases in the middle. CDR3 coding DNA: TGTGCCAGCGGGCAATACGAGCAGTACTTC. This codes for CASGQYEQYF.